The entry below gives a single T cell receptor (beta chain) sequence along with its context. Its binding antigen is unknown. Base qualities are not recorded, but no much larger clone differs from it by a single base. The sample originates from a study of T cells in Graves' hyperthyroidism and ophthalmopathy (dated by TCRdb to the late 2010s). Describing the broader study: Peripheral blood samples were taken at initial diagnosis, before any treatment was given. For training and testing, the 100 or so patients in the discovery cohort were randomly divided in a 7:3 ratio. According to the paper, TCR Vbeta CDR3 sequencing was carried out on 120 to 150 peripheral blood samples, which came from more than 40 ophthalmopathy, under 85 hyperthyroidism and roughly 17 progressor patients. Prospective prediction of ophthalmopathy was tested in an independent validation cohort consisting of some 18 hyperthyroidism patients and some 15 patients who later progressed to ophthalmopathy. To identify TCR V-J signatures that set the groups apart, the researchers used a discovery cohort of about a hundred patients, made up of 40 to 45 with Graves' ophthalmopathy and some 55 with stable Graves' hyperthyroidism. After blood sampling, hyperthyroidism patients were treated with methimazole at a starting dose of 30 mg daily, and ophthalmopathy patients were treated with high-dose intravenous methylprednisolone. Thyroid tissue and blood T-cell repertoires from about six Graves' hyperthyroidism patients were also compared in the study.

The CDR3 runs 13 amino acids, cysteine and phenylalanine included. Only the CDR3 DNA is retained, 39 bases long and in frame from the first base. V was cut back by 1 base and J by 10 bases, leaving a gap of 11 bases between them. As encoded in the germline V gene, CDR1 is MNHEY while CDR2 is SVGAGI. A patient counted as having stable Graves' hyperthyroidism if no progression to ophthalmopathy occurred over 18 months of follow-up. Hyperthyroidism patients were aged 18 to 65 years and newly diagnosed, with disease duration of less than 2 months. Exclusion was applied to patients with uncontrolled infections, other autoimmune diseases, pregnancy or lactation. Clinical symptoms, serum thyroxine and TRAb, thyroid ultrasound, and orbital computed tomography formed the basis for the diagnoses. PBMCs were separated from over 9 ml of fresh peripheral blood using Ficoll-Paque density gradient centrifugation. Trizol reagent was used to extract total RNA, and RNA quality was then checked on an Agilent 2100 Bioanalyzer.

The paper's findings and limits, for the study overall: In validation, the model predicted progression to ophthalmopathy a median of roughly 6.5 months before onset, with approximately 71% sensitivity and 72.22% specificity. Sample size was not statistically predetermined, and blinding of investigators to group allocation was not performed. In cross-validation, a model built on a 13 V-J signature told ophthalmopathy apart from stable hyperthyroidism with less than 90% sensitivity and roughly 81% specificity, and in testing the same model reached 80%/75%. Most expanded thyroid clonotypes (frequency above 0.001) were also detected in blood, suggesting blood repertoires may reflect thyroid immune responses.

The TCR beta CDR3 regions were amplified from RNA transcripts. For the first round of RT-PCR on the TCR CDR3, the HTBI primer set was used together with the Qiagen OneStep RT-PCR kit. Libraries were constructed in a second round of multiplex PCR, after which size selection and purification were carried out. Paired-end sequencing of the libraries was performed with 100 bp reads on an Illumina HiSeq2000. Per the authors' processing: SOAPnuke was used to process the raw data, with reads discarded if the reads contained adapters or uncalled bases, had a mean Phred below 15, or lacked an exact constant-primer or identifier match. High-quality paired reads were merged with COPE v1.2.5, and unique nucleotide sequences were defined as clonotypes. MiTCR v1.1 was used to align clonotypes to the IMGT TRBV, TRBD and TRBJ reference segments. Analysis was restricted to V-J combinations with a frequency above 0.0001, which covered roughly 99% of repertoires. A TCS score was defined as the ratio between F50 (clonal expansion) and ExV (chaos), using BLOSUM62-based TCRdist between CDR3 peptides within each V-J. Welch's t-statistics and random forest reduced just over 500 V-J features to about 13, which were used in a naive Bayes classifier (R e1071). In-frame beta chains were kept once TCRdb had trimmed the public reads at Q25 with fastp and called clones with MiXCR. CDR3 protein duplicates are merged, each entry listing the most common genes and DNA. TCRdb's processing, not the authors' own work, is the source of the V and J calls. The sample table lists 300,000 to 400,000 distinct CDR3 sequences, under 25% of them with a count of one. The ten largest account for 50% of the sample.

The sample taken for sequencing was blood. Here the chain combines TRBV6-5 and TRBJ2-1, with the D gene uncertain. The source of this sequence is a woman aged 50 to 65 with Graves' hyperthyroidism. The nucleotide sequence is TGTGCCAGCAGTTACTTAGGCCGGAGAGAGCAGTTCTTC. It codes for CASSYLGRREQFF.